Each of the 8 T cell receptor beta chains below was sequenced from the same sample in a study of blood T cell repertoires in COVID-19. Profiling relied on immunoSEQ multiplex PCR, and the TCRdb table lists in-frame clones only, not all of them. The sample yields about 230,000 clones, nearly 90% seen once. Sequencing used PBMCs or T cells enriched from blood (not recorded which). These receptors were collected from a man aged 30 to 45 who had recovered from COVID-19.

The chain links TRBV28 to TRBJ2-2, with TRBD2 identical over 10 bases. The CDR3 spans 17 residues. The germline V gene encodes CDR1 MDHEN and CDR2 SYDVKM. Trimming at V came to 6 bases and at J to 6 bases, leaving 13 bases not matched to a gene. The CDR3 sequence is CASSRSLAGSQAGELFF. The DNA of the CDR3 is TGTGCCAGCAGCCGATCACTAGCGGGATCGCAAGCCGGGGAGCTGTTTTTT. Complete variable domain (other parts from reference TRBV28 and TRBJ2-2): DVKVTQSSRYLVKRTGEKVFLECVQDMDHENMFWYRQDPGLGLRLIYFSYDVKMKEKGDIPEGYSVSREKKERFSLILESASTNQTSMYLCASSRSLAGSQAGELFFGEGSRLTVL.

V gene TRBV19 combines with J gene TRBJ1-6; no clear D. The CDR3 is 14 amino acids. Germline V CDR1 and CDR2: LNHDA, SQIVND (reference sequence). V was trimmed by 4 bases and J by 6 bases, leaving 10 bases between them. CDR3 nucleotides: TGTGCCAGTAGTAGTCCGGAGCCTAATTCACCCCTCCACTTT. Amino acids: CASSSPEPNSPLHF.

The rearrangement uses TRBV7-9 and TRBJ1-5, with TRBD1 as a possible D gene (6 bases). Trimming took 0 bases from V and 5 from J, leaving 11 bases between them. Germline V CDR1 and CDR2: SEHNR, FQNEAQ (reference sequence). This CDR3 region has 15 residues. This CDR3 reads CASSLAGTNYQPQHF. In DNA form, the CDR3 reads TGTGCCAGCAGCTTAGCGGGGACAAATTATCAGCCCCAGCATTTT.

This clone was seen at least ten times. This chain joins TRBV14 and TRBJ1-4; D is perhaps TRBD1 (5 bases). The germline V gene encodes CDR1 SGHDN and CDR2 FVKESK. The CDR3 totals 14 residues. V lost 4 bases and J lost 7, with 13 bases in between. The CDR3 loop reads CASSPRWGGEKLFF. CDR3 DNA sequence: TGTGCCAGCAGCCCCCGTTGGGGGGGTGAAAAACTGTTTTTT.

V and J are TRBV7-2 and TRBJ2-2; D possibly corresponds to TRBD2 (6 bases). Germline values: CDR1 SGHTA, CDR2 FQGNSA. The CDR3 contains 15 residues. V lost 0 bases and J 4 bases, leaving 9 bases between the germline ends. In DNA form, the CDR3 reads TGTGCCAGCAGCTTAGCACTAGCTGGCACCGGGGAGCTGTTTTTT. Translating it yields CASSLALAGTGELFF.

The V and J genes are TRBV5-5 and TRBJ1-5, with 10 bases matching TRBD1. Germline values: CDR1 SGHKS, CDR2 YYEKEE (reference sequence). J lost 5 bases, V lost 3 bases, and 5 bases had no gene match. This CDR3 has 15 residues. For the CDR3, the DNA is TGTGCCAGCAGCTCCGGGACAGGGGATTATCAGCCCCAGCATTTT. Protein: CASSSGTGDYQPQHF.

The chain links TRBV7-3 to TRBJ1-5; TRBD1 agrees at 7 bases. CDR1 and CDR2 (germline): SGHTA, FQGTGA. J gave up 5 bases and V 2 bases, and 6 bases lay outside the gene matches. The CDR3 consists of 15 residues. The CDR3 sequence: CASSLLQGRDQPQHF. The DNA for the CDR3 is TGTGCCAGCAGCTTACTACAGGGGCGAGATCAGCCCCAGCATTTT.

V usage is TRBV11-2 and J usage is TRBJ2-7, with TRBD1 as a possible D gene (5 bases). The CDR3 runs 15 residues. Between the trimmed V and J ends, which lost 5 bases and 4 bases, there was a span of 18 bases. In germline, CDR1 is SGHAT, CDR2 FQNNGV. The CDR3 reads CASSPLGDSFYEQYF. In nucleotides, the CDR3 is TGTGCCAGCAGCCCACTCGGCGACAGCTTTTACGAGCAGTACTTC.